This passage covers 9 T cell receptor beta chains from one sample sequenced in a study of CD8+CD57+ T cells in acquired aplastic anemia. Genomic DNA templated the TCR beta VDJ and CDR3 profiling. TCRdb independently ran MiXCR on the reads; one entry per CDR3 protein. The data contain hundreds of thousands of distinct CDR3 sequences, less than 35% of them singletons. Sequenced patients had shown CD8+CD57+ cell expansion by flow cytometry. The sample was sorted CD4+, CD8+, or CD8+CD57+ T cells (not recorded which) from PBMCs. Receptor source: a human donor with aplastic anemia.

The chain joins TRBV7-2 to TRBJ2-7; 9 bases match TRBD1. V lost 8 bases to trimming and J lost 2 bases; unmatched junction nucleotides: 10. The germline gives CDR1 SGHTA, CDR2 FQGNSA. The CDR3 loop spans 15 amino acids. The CDR3: CASETRDRVTYEQYF. DNA for the CDR3: TGTGCCAGCGAAACCCGGGACAGGGTAACCTACGAGCAGTACTTC.

The chain recombines TRBV12-5 with TRBJ2-2; D not certain. Germline assignment: CDR1 LGHNT and CDR2 FRNRAP. Trimming removed 6 bases from V and 7 bases from J, with 3 bases in between. CDR3 length: 10 amino acids. In DNA, the CDR3 is TGTGCTAGTGGCAACGGGGAGCTGTTTTTT. Its translation: CASGNGELFF.

Note on this clonotype: The conserved phenylalanine or tryptophan is not found at the CDR3 terminus, so this likely reflects a read error. This rearrangement joins TRBV14 to TRBJ1-2; the match to TRBD1 covers 7 bases. V shed 2 bases and J 5 bases; nucleotides not matched to a gene: 11. Germline CDR1 reads SGHDN; CDR2 reads FVKESK. The CDR3 is 16 amino acids. As DNA, the CDR3 is TGTGCCAGCAGCCAACAAGCGCCCGCAGGGGGTTATGGCTACACCCTC. It is translated as CASSQQAPAGGYGYTL.

Of note for this clonotype: This may be a read error: a much more frequent sequence differs by one nucleotide. The chain couples TRBV7-3 to TRBJ1-2; D gene unclear. The CDR3 covers 12 residues. Germline V gene lookup returns CDR1 SGHTA and CDR2 FQGTGA. DNA for the CDR3: TGTGCCGGCAGCTTAGCTGAATATGGCTACACCTTC. Its protein is CAGSLAEYGYTF.

This clonotype was counted a single time. The V and J genes are TRBV5-4 and TRBJ2-5, with a weak D call TRBD2 (6 bases). The length of the CDR3 is 15 residues. The germline CDR1 and CDR2 sequences are SGHNT and YYREEE (reference sequence). Deletions cut 5 bases from V and 6 bases from J, with 20 bases between. CDR3 sequence: CASSTRDAGKKTQYF. In DNA form, the CDR3 reads TGTGCCAGCAGTACCCGGGACGCGGGGAAAAAGACCCAGTACTTC.

This clonotype was picked up many times. The J gene is TRBJ1-5, the V gene TRBV29-1; D remains unclear. V lost 4 bases and J 5 bases, leaving 9 bases between the germline ends. CDR3 length: 12 amino acids. Germline V gene lookup returns CDR1 SQVTM and CDR2 ANQGSEA. The CDR3 bases are TGCAGCGTTGGACAACTAGATCAGCCCCAGCATTTT. It is translated as CSVGQLDQPQHF.

The chain couples TRBV25-1 to TRBJ1-6, with D possibly matching TRBD1 (5 bases). The CDR3 is 17 amino acids. Germline V gene lookup returns CDR1 MGHDK and CDR2 SYGVNS. Trimming cost V 5 bases and J 13 bases, with 27 bases left between them. The CDR3 nucleotides are TGTGCCAGCAGTTCGCCCCGGGACTCATTTCGACGCCCGCCCCTCCACTTT. Translation: CASSSPRDSFRRPPLHF. Combining the CDR3 with reference TRBV25-1 and TRBJ1-6 gives the whole variable domain EADIYQTPRYLVIGTGKKITLECSQTMGHDKMYWYQQDPGMELHLIHYSYGVNSTEKGDLSSESTVSRIRTEHFPLTLESARPSHTSQYLCASSSPRDSFRRPPLHFGNGTRLTVT.

This clonotype was detected ten times or more. The chain recombines TRBV20-1 with TRBJ2-7; the match to TRBD1 covers 8 bases. This CDR3 has 13 residues. Germline trimming cut 5 bases from V and 6 bases from J; bases unmatched to any gene: 9. The germline gives CDR1 DFQATT, CDR2 SNEGSKA (reference sequence). The CDR3 DNA sequence: TGCAGTGCTTACAGGGGGTCCCCCTCCGAGCAGTACTTC. It encodes CSAYRGSPSEQYF.

V and J are TRBV6-5 and TRBJ2-3; D is perhaps TRBD2 (6 bases). Germline V gene lookup returns CDR1 MNHEY and CDR2 SVGAGI. The V and J ends lost 4 bases and 4 bases respectively, with 15 bases between them. There are 15 residues in the CDR3. The CDR3 loop is CASSSPRESSDTQYF. The CDR3 region has the DNA TGTGCCAGCAGTTCCCCCCGGGAGTCCTCAGATACGCAGTATTTT.